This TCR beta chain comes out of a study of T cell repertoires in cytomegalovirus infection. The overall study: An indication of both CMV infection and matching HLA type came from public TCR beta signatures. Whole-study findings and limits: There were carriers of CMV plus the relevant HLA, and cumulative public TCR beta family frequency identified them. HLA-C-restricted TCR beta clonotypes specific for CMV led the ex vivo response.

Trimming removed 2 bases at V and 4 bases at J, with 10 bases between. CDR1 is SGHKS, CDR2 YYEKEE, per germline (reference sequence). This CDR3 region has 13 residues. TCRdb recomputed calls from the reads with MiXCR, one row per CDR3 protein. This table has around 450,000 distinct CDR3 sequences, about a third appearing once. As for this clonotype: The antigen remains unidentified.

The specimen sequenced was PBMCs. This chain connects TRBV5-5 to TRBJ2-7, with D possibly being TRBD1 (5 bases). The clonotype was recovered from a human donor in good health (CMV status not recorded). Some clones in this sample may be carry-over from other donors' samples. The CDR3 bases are TGTGCCAGCAGCTTCGACAGATATTACGAGCAGTACTTC. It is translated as CASSFDRYYEQYF.